This T cell receptor beta chain appears in the sequencing data of a study of blood T cell repertoires in COVID-19. Clones were sequenced by immunoSEQ multiplex PCR, and TCRdb holds only the in-frame ones, with some missing. The sample contains under 300,000 clones, approximately 86% of which appear only once. The sequence derives from a woman in her 70s with active or convalescent COVID-19. Sequencing used peripheral blood.

The CDR3 sequence: CASSEGETGELFF. CDR3 DNA: TGTGCCAGCAGTGAAGGGGAGACCGGCGAACTGTTTTTT. V usage is TRBV6-1 and J usage is TRBJ1-4, with D hard to call. V gave up 1 base and J gave up 12 bases, with 12 bases separating them. The germline V gene encodes CDR1 MNHNS and CDR2 SASEGT. The CDR3 spans 13 residues.